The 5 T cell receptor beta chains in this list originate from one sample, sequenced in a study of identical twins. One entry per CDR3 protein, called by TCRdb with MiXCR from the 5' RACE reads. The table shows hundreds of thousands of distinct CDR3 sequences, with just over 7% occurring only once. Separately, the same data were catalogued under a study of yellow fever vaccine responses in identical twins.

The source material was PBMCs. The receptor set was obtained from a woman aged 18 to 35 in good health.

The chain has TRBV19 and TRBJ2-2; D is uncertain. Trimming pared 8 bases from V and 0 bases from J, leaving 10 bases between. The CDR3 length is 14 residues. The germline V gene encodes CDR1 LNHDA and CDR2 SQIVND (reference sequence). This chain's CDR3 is CASQGQANTGELFF. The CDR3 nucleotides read TGTGCCAGTCAAGGGCAGGCGAACACCGGGGAGCTGTTTTTT.

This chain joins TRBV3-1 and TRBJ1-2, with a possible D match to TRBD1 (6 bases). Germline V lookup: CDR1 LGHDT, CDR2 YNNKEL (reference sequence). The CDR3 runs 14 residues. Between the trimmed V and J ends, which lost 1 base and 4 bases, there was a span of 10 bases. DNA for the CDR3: TGTGCCAGCAGCCAAGCCGGGACATTCTATGGCTACACCTTC. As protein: CASSQAGTFYGYTF.

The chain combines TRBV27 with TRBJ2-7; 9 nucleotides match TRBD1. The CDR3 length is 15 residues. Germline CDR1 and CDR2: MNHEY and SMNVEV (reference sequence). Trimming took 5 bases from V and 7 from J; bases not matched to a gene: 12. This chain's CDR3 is CASSLRRDREGEQYF. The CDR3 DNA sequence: TGTGCCAGCAGTCTACGCCGGGACAGGGAGGGTGAGCAGTACTTC.

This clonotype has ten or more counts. This chain's CDR3 is CASRAQRELETQYF. In DNA, the CDR3 is TGTGCCAGCAGGGCCCAGCGGGAGCTGGAGACCCAGTACTTC. This chain links TRBV2 with TRBJ2-5; TRBD2 aligns across 8 bases. V shed 6 bases, J shed 5 bases, and the junction held 8 bases outside the gene matches. CDR3 length equals 14 residues. CDR1 SNHLY and CDR2 FYNNEI come from the germline V gene. The full variable domain, rest sourced from reference TRBV2 and TRBJ2-5, is EPEVTQTPSHQVTQMGQEVILRCVPISNHLYFYWYRQILGQKVEFLVSFYNNEISEKSEIFDDQFSVERPDGSNFTLKIRSTKLEDSAMYFCASRAQRELETQYFGPGTRLLVL.

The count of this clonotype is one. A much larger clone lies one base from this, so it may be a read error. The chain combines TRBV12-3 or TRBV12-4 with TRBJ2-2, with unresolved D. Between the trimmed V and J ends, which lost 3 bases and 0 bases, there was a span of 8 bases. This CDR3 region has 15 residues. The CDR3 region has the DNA TGTGCCAGCAGTTTTTGGCCAGCGAACACCGGGGAGCTGTTTTTT. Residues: CASSFWPANTGELFF.